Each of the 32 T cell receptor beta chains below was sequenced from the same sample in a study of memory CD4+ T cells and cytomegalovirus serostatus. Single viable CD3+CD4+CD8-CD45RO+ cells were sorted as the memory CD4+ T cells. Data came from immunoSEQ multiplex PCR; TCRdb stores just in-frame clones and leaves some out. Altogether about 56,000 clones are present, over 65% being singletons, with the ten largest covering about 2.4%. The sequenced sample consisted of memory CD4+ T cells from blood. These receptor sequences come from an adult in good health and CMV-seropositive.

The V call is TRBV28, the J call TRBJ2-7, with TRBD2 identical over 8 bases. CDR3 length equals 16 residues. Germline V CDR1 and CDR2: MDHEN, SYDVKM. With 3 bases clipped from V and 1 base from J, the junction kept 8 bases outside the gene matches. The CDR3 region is CASSFTLAGLSYEQYF. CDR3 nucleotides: TGTGCCAGCAGTTTCACTTTAGCGGGGCTATCCTACGAGCAGTACTTC.

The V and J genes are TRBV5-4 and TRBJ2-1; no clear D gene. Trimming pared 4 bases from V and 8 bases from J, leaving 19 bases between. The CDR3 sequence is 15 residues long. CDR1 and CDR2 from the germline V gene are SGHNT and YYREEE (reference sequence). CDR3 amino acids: CASSPGGHRQDEQFF. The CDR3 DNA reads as TGTGCCAGCAGCCCTGGTGGGCATCGTCAGGATGAGCAGTTCTTC. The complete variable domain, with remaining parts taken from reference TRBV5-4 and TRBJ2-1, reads ETGVTQSPTHLIKTRGQQVTLRCSSQSGHNTVSWYQQALGQGPQFIFQYYREEENGRGNFPPRFSGLQFPNYSSELNVNALELDDSALYLCASSPGGHRQDEQFFGPGTRLTVL.

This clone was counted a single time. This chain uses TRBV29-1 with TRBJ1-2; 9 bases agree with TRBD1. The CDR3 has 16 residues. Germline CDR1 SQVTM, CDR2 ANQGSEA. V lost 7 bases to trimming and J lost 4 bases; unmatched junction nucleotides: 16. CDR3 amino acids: CSAGNRDRENVYGYTF. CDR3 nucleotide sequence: TGCAGCGCTGGGAATAGGGACAGGGAGAACGTCTATGGCTACACCTTC.

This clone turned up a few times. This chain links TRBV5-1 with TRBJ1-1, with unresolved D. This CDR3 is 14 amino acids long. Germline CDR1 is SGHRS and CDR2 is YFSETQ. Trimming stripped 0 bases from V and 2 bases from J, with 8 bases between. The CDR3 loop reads CASSLAFLNTEAFF. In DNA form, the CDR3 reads TGCGCCAGCAGCTTGGCCTTTCTTAACACTGAAGCTTTCTTT.

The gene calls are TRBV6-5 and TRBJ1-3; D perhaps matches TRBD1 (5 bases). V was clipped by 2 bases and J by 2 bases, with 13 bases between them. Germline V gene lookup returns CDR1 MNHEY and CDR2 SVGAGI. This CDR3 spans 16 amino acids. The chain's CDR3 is CASSYARARAGNTIYF. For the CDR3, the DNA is TGTGCCAGCAGTTACGCCCGAGCCAGGGCTGGAAACACCATATATTTT.

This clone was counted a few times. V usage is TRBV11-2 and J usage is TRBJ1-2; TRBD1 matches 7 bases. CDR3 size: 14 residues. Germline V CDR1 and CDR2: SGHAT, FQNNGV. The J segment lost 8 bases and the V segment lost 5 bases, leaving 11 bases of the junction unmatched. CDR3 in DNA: TGTGCCAGCAGCGTAGGCCCGACAGGGATGGGCTACACCTTC. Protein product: CASSVGPTGMGYTF.

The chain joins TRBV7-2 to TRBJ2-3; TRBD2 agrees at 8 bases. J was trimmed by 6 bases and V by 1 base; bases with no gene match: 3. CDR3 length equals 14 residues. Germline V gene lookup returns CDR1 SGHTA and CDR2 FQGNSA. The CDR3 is CASSLVGLADTQYF. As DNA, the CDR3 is TGTGCCAGCAGCTTAGTAGGACTAGCCGATACGCAGTATTTT.

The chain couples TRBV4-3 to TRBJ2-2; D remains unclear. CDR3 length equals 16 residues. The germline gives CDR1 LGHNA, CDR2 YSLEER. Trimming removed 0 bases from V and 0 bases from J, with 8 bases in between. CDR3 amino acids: CASSQDTTANTGELFF. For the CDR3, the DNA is TGCGCCAGCAGCCAAGATACGACGGCGAACACCGGGGAGCTGTTTTTT.

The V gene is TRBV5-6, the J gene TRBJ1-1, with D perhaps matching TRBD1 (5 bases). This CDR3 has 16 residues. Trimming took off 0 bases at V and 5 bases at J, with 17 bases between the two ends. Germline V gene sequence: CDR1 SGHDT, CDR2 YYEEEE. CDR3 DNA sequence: TGTGCCAGCAGCTTGGGTGGTCCGGGGGTTCGAACTGAAGCTTTCTTT. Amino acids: CASSLGGPGVRTEAFF.

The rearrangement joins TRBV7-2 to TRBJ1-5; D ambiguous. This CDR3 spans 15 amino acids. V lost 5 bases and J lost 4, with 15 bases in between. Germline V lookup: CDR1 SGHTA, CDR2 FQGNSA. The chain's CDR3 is CASSPDGSGNQPQHF. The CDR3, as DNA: TGTGCCAGCAGCCCCGATGGGTCGGGAAATCAGCCCCAGCATTTT.

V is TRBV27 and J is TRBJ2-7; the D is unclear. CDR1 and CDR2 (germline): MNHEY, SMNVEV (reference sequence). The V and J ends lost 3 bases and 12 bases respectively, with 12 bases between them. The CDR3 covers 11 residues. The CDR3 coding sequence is TGTGCCAGCAGTTTCCGTCGGTTCCCGTACGTC. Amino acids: CASSFRRFPYV.

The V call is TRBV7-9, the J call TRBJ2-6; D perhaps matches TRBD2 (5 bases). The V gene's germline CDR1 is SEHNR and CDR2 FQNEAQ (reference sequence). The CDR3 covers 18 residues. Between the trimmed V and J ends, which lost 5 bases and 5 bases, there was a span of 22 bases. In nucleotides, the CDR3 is TGTGCCAGCAGCCCCGGGGTACCCTTTACGGTCTGGGCCAACGTCCTGACTTTC. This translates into CASSPGVPFTVWANVLTF.

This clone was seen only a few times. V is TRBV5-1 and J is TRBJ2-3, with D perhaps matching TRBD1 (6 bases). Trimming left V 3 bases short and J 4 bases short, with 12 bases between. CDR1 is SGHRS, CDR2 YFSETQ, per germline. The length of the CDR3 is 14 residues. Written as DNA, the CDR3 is TGCGCCAGCAGCTCAGGGGTTTGGGCAGATACGCAGTATTTT. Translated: CASSSGVWADTQYF.

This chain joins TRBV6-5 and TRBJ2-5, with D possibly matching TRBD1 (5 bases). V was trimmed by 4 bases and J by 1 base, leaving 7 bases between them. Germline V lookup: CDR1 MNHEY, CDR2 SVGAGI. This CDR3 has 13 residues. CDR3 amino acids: CASSSTVQETQYF. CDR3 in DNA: TGTGCCAGCAGTTCGACAGTCCAAGAGACCCAGTACTTC.

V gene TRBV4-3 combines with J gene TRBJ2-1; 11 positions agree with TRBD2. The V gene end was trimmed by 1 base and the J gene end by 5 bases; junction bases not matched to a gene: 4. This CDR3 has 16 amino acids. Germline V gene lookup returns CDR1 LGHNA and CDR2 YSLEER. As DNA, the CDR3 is TGCGCCAGCAGCCAAGTGGCTAGCGGGAGGCACAATGAGCAGTTCTTC. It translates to CASSQVASGRHNEQFF.

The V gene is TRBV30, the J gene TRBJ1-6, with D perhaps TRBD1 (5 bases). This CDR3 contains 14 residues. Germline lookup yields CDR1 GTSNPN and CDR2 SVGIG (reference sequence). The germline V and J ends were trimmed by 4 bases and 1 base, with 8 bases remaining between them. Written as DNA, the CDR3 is TGTGCCTGGACCGGGGGATCCTATAATTCACCCCTCCACTTT. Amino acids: CAWTGGSYNSPLHF.

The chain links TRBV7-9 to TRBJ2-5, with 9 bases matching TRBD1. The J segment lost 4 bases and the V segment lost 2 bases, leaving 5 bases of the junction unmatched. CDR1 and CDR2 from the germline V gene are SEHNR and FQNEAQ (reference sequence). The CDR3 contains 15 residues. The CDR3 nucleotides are TGTGCCAGCAGCTTACCACAGGGGGCAGGAGAGACCCAGTACTTC. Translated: CASSLPQGAGETQYF. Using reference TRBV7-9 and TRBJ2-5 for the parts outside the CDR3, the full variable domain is DTGVSQNPRHKITKRGQNVTFRCDPISEHNRLYWYRQTLGQGPEFLTYFQNEAQLEKSRLLSDRFSAERPKGSFSTLEIQRTEQGDSAMYLCASSLPQGAGETQYFGPGTRLLVL.

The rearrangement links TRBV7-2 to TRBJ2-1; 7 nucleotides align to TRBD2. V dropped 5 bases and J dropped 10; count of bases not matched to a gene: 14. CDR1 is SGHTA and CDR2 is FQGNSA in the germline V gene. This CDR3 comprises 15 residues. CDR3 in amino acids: CASSPGGTLAIEQFF. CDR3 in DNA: TGTGCCAGCAGCCCGGGAGGAACACTAGCGATCGAGCAGTTCTTC.

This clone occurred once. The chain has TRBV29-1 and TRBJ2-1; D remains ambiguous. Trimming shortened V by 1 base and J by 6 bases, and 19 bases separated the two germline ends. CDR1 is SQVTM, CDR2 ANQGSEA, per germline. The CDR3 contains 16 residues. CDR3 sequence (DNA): TGCAGCGTTGAAGGTTTACTCCAGGATTGGGTCAATGAGCAGTTCTTC. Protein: CSVEGLLQDWVNEQFF.

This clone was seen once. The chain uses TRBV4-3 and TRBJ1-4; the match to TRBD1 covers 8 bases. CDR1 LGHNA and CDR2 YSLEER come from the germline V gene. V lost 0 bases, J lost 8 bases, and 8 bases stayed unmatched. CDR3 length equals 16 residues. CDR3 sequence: CASSQDNTGGEEKLFF. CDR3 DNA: TGCGCCAGCAGCCAAGATAACACAGGGGGAGAAGAAAAACTGTTTTTT.

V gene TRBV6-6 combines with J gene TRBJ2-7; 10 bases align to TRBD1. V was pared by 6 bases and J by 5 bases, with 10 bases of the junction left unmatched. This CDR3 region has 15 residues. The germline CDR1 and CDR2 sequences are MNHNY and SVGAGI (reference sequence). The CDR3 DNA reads TGTGCCAGCAGACGTCTAGGACAGGGGGACCACGAGCAGTACTTC. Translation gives CASRRLGQGDHEQYF.

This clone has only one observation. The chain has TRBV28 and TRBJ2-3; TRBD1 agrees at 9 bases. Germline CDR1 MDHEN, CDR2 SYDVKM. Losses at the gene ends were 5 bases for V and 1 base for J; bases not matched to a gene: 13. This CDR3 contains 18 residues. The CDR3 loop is CASSPFALQGAGTDTQYF. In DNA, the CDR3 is TGTGCCAGCAGTCCGTTTGCCCTACAGGGGGCGGGCACAGATACGCAGTATTTT.

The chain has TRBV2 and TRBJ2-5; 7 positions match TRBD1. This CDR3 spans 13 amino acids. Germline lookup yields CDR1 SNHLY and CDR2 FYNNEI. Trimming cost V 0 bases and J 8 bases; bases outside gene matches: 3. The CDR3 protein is CASSEATGLTQYF. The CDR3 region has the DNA TGTGCCAGCAGTGAAGCGACAGGGTTAACCCAGTACTTC.

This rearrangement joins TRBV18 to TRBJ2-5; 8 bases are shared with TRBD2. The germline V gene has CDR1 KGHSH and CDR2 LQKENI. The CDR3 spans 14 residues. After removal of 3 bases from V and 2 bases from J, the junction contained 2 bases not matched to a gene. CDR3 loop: CASSPTSAQETQYF. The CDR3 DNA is TGTGCCAGCTCACCGACTAGCGCACAAGAGACCCAGTACTTC.

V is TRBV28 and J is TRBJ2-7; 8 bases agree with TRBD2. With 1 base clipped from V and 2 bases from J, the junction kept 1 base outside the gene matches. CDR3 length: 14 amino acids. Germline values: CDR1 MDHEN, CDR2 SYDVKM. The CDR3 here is CASSLSGGAYEQYF. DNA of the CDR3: TGTGCCAGCAGTTTATCCGGGGGGGCCTACGAGCAGTACTTC.

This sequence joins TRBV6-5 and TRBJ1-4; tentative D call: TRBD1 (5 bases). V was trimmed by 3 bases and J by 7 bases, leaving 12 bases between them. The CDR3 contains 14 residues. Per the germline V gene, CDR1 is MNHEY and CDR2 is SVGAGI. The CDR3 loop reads CASSYLQGSEKLFF. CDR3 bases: TGTGCCAGCAGTTATTTGCAGGGAAGTGAAAAACTGTTTTTT.

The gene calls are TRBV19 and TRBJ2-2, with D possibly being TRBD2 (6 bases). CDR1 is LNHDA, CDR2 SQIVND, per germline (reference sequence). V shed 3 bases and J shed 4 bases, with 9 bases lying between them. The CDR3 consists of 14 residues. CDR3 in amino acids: CASSMGGGTGELFF. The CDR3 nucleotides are TGTGCCAGTAGTATGGGGGGTGGCACCGGGGAGCTGTTTTTT.

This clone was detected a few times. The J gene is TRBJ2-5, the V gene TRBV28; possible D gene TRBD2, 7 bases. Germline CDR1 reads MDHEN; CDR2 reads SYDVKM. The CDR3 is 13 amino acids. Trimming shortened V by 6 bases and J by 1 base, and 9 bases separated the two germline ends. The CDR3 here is CASRRGGQETQYF. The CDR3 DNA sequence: TGTGCCAGCAGGAGGGGGGGCCAAGAGACCCAGTACTTC.

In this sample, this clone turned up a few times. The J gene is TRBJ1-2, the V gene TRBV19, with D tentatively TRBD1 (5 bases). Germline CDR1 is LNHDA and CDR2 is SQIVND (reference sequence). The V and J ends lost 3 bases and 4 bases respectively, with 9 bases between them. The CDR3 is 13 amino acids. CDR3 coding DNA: TGTGCCAGTAGTATTGGAGGGACCTATGGCTACACCTTC. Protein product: CASSIGGTYGYTF.

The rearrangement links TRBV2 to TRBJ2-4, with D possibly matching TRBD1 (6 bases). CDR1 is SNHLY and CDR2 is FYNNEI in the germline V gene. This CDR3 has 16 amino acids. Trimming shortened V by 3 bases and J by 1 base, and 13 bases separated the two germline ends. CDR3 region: CASSDTGIGAKNIQYF. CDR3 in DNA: TGTGCCAGCAGTGATACAGGGATTGGGGCCAAAAACATTCAGTACTTC.

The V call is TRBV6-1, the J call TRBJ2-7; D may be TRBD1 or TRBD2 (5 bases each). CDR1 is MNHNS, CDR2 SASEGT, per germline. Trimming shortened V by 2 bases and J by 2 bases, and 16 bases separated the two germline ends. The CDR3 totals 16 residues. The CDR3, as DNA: TGTGCCAGCAGTGAACGGGACCTGACATCAACCTACGAGCAGTACGTC. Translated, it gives CASSERDLTSTYEQYV.

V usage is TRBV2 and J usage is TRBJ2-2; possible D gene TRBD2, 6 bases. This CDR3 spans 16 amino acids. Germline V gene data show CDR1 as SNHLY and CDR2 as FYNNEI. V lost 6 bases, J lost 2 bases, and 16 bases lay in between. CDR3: CASRTRRGPNTGELFF. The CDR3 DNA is TGTGCCAGCAGGACCCGGCGGGGCCCTAACACCGGGGAGCTGTTTTTT.